What follows is one T cell receptor beta chain and its context. Its specificity is unknown. The entry originates in a study of T-cell memory formation after mild COVID-19. Study-wide findings and caveats: The SARS-CoV-2 specificity of second-wave clones reaching peak at day 37 remained unverified.

TCRdb recomputed calls from the 5' RACE reads with MiXCR, one row per CDR3 protein. The sample consists of approximately 560,000 distinct CDR3 sequences, around a sixth of them appearing once. CDR3 length equals 14 residues. V was clipped by 1 base and J by 4 bases, with 11 bases between them. CDR1 MGHRA and CDR2 YSYEKL come from the germline V gene. This clonotype was sampled from an adult woman who had mild COVID-19 (a few samples of this study predate the infection). Cell type and time point are not known. Sequencing was done on a sample of PBMCs or a T cell subset sorted from them (not recorded which). The chain couples TRBV4-1 to TRBJ2-7; the D gene could be TRBD1 or TRBD2 (5 bases each). The DNA of the CDR3 is TGCGCCAGCAGCCAAGTCCGGGACGGATACGAGCAGTACTTC. It translates to CASSQVRDGYEQYF.